These 31 T cell receptor beta chains share one sample of origin, sequenced in a study of CD8+ T cells in alopecia areata. RNA extraction was followed by reverse transcription into cDNA, which acted as the sequencing template. Clones were sequenced by immunoSEQ multiplex PCR, and TCRdb holds only the in-frame ones, with some missing. The data show fewer than 200,000 clones, about 63% seen once. Sequencing used CD4+ T cells sorted from blood, obtained at week 0. The receptors come from a human donor with alopecia areata.

This clone appeared a single time. The CDR3 loop reads CASSIFRKGIYEQYF. As DNA, the CDR3 is TGTGCCAGTAGTATTTTCCGAAAGGGCATCTACGAGCAGTACTTC. J is TRBJ2-7 and V is TRBV19; D call uncertain. Germline CDR1 reads LNHDA; CDR2 reads SQIVND (reference sequence). The CDR3 loop spans 15 amino acids. V was pared by 3 bases and J by 3 bases, with 15 bases between.

V and J are TRBV6-1 and TRBJ1-1; no clear D gene. V dropped 0 bases and J dropped 5 bases, with 7 bases sitting between them. Germline V gives CDR1 MNHNS, CDR2 SASEGT. CDR3 length: 13 residues. The CDR3 loop is CASSEARQTEAFF. CDR3 coding DNA: TGTGCCAGCAGTGAAGCGCGGCAGACTGAAGCTTTCTTT.

The rearrangement joins TRBV6-5 to TRBJ2-7, with D perhaps being TRBD1 or TRBD2 (5 bases each). Deletions cut 8 bases from V and 2 bases from J, with 13 bases between. The CDR3 covers 13 residues. CDR1 MNHEY and CDR2 SVGAGI come from the germline V gene. CDR3 nucleotides: TGTGCCAGCGGCCTCCGAGGGGCCTACGAGCAGTACTTC. Amino acid sequence: CASGLRGAYEQYF.

The chain has TRBV5-6 and TRBJ1-2, with D uncertain. The CDR3 contains 14 residues. Germline V CDR1 and CDR2: SGHDT, YYEEEE. V lost 0 bases and J 3 bases, leaving 9 bases between the germline ends. The CDR3 region has the DNA TGTGCCAGCAGCTTGGGGGGTTCGGACTATGGCTACACCTTC. Residues: CASSLGGSDYGYTF.

The chain recombines TRBV2 with TRBJ2-7; D is uncertain. There are 10 residues in the CDR3. Trimming shortened V by 8 bases and J by 5 bases, and 7 bases separated the two germline ends. The germline CDR1 and CDR2 sequences are SNHLY and FYNNEI. The DNA of the CDR3 is TGTGCCAGCTCGAATAACGAGCAGTACTTC. Residues: CASSNNEQYF.

V gene TRBV7-9 combines with J gene TRBJ2-7, with 9 bases matching TRBD1. The junction had 4 bases not matched to a gene; V was cut back by 3 bases and J by 4 bases. The germline V gene encodes CDR1 SEHNR and CDR2 FQNEAQ (reference sequence). This CDR3 contains 14 residues. The CDR3 bases are TGTGCCAGCAGCTTTAGGGACAGGGAATACGAGCAGTACTTC. Protein product: CASSFRDREYEQYF.

The sample holds one count of this clone. The rearrangement joins TRBV6-1 to TRBJ2-3; 10 bases match TRBD2. The CDR3 has 13 amino acids. Germline trimming cut 6 bases from V and 10 bases from J; bases unmatched to any gene: 7. The germline gives CDR1 MNHNS, CDR2 SASEGT. The CDR3 bases are TGTGCCAGCAGGTCAACCCTAGCGGGGGCGCAGTATTTT. Encoded protein: CASRSTLAGAQYF.

This rearrangement joins TRBV5-4 to TRBJ1-5; TRBD1 agrees at 8 bases. J gave up 2 bases and V 4 bases, and 14 bases lay outside the gene matches. Germline loops: CDR1 SGHNT, CDR2 YYREEE (reference sequence). There are 18 residues in the CDR3. The CDR3 DNA reads TGTGCCAGCAGCCAAGGTGAGGGACCGGGACAGGGCAATCAGCCCCAGCATTTT. Amino acids: CASSQGEGPGQGNQPQHF.

This chain connects TRBV29-1 to TRBJ1-1; no reliable D call. The CDR3 runs to 15 residues. Germline V lookup: CDR1 SQVTM, CDR2 ANQGSEA. The V gene lost 6 bases and the J gene lost 3 bases, with 20 bases spanning the gap. The CDR3 sequence is CSVLRHLGRDTEAFF. For the CDR3, the DNA is TGCAGCGTCCTTAGGCACCTCGGAAGGGACACTGAAGCTTTCTTT.

The rearrangement uses TRBV11-3 and TRBJ2-3; D perhaps matches TRBD1 (5 bases). The CDR3 totals 15 residues. Between the trimmed V and J ends, which lost 0 bases and 3 bases, there was a span of 10 bases. Germline V gene data show CDR1 as SGHNT and CDR2 as YENEEA. CDR3 sequence (DNA): TGTGCCAGCAGCTTAGATGGCAGGGTAACAGATACGCAGTATTTT. This sequence encodes CASSLDGRVTDTQYF.

The chain uses TRBV5-1 and TRBJ2-1; maybe TRBD2 (5 bases). CDR1 and CDR2 (germline): SGHRS, YFSETQ. The CDR3 length is 13 residues. V gave up 1 base and J gave up 9 bases, with 11 bases separating them. The CDR3 bases are TGCGCCAGCAGCTTGAGCAGCGCGGGTGAGCAGTTCTTC. It codes for CASSLSSAGEQFF.

This clone was seen a handful of times. The rearrangement joins TRBV6-5 to TRBJ2-7; the D gene is possibly TRBD2 (6 bases). This CDR3 region has 16 residues. V shed 2 bases and J shed 0 bases, with 14 bases lying between them. CDR1 and CDR2 from the germline V gene are MNHEY and SVGAGI. The CDR3 reads CASSYPRDSNSYEQYF. CDR3 DNA sequence: TGTGCCAGCAGTTACCCTCGGGACTCCAACTCCTACGAGCAGTACTTC.

This clone was picked up a small number of times. This sequence joins TRBV7-8 and TRBJ1-3; D unclear. The CDR3 loop spans 12 amino acids. Per germline, CDR1 SGHVS and CDR2 FQNEAQ. Trimming took off 7 bases at V and 0 bases at J, with 4 bases between the two ends. The CDR3 DNA reads TGTGCCAGCACCCTCTCTGGAAACACCATATATTTT. Its protein product is CASTLSGNTIYF.

The chain employs TRBV18 and TRBJ1-4; D remains ambiguous. The germline gives CDR1 KGHSH, CDR2 LQKENI. This CDR3 comprises 14 residues. The V end lost 6 bases, the J end lost 0 bases, and 8 bases lay between the germline ends. The CDR3 reads CASSWTSTNEKLFF. CDR3 bases: TGTGCCAGCTCTTGGACTTCAACTAATGAAAAACTGTTTTTT.

The V call is TRBV5-1, the J call TRBJ2-7; the D is unclear. The CDR3 is 15 residues long. The germline V gene has CDR1 SGHRS and CDR2 YFSETQ. V gave up 0 bases and J gave up 1 base, with 11 bases separating them. In DNA form, the CDR3 reads TGCGCCAGCAGCTTGGCCGAGCTCCCTTCCTACGAGCAGTACTTC. Encoded protein: CASSLAELPSYEQYF.

V usage is TRBV29-1 and J usage is TRBJ1-1; TRBD1 aligns across 7 bases. V lost 6 bases, J lost 4 bases, and 11 bases stayed unmatched. CDR1 and CDR2 from the germline V gene are SQVTM and ANQGSEA. The CDR3 totals 14 residues. The CDR3 DNA reads TGCAGCGTCGCTTCACAGGGGAGTAGCACTGAAGCTTTCTTT. The encoded protein is CSVASQGSSTEAFF.

The CDR3 DNA reads TGTGCCAGCTCACTTTCCAGGGGGCCACCCCTCCACTTT. Encoded protein: CASSLSRGPPLHF. V usage is TRBV2 and J usage is TRBJ1-6; the match to TRBD1 covers 8 bases. V lost 8 bases, J lost 11 bases, and 8 bases stayed unmatched. The CDR3 contains 13 residues. Germline V gene lookup returns CDR1 SNHLY and CDR2 FYNNEI.

This clone has a handful of counts. This chain joins TRBV13 and TRBJ2-5; TRBD1 matches 7 bases. Per the germline V gene, CDR1 is PRHDT and CDR2 is FYEKMQ (reference sequence). The CDR3 covers 14 residues. Trimming took 5 bases from V and 5 from J; bases not matched to a gene: 8. DNA for the CDR3: TGTGCCAGCAGCATACCGACAGGGCGGGAGACCCAGTACTTC. Protein sequence: CASSIPTGRETQYF. Complete variable domain (other parts from reference TRBV13 and TRBJ2-5): AAGVIQSPRHLIKEKRETATLKCYPIPRHDTVYWYQQGPGQDPQFLISFYEKMQSDKGSIPDRFSAQQFSDYHSELNMSSLELGDSALYFCASSIPTGRETQYFGPGTRLLVL.

The chain recombines TRBV5-1 with TRBJ2-7; 7 bases agree with TRBD2. Trimming removed 0 bases from V and 6 bases from J; junction bases left unmatched: 12. The CDR3 is 16 residues long. Germline V gene lookup returns CDR1 SGHRS and CDR2 YFSETQ. DNA of the CDR3: TGCGCCAGCAGCTTGGGACCTAGCGGATCTCCCCTCGAGCAGTACTTC. It encodes CASSLGPSGSPLEQYF.

The rearrangement links TRBV30 to TRBJ2-3, with 11 bases identical to TRBD2. This CDR3 is built from 17 residues. The germline CDR1 and CDR2 sequences are GTSNPN and SVGIG (reference sequence). The trim removed 5 bases at V and 0 bases at J, leaving 10 bases unmatched. CDR3: CAWGRASGGPSTDTQYF. Here the CDR3 DNA reads TGTGCCTGGGGACGTGCTAGCGGGGGGCCAAGCACAGATACGCAGTATTTT.

The rearrangement uses TRBV19 and TRBJ2-5; D is unclear. Trimming left V 6 bases short and J 7 bases short, with 9 bases between. CDR1 LNHDA and CDR2 SQIVND come from the germline V gene (reference sequence). This CDR3 spans 11 amino acids. The CDR3 spells CASRTGRTQYF. As DNA, the CDR3 is TGTGCCAGTAGAACCGGTCGGACCCAGTACTTC. Variable domain in full (rest from reference TRBV19 and TRBJ2-5): DGGITQSPKYLFRKEGQNVTLSCEQNLNHDAMYWYRQDPGQGLRLIYYSQIVNDFQKGDIAEGYSVSREKKESFPLTVTSAQKNPTAFYLCASRTGRTQYFGPGTRLLVL.

This clone was found a few times. The chain is built from TRBV9 and TRBJ1-6; D is undetermined. The germline CDR1 and CDR2 sequences are SGDLS and YYNGEE. This CDR3 is 12 amino acids long. V gave up 2 bases and J gave up 7 bases, with 4 bases separating them. The CDR3 sequence is CASSVRNSPLHF. The CDR3 DNA is TGTGCCAGCAGCGTTAGAAATTCACCCCTCCACTTT.

This clone came up a few times. The chain has TRBV7-9 and TRBJ2-6; 8 bases align to TRBD1. The CDR3 spans 17 residues. V gave up 5 bases and J gave up 0 bases; unmatched junction bases: 6. The germline V gene has CDR1 SEHNR and CDR2 FQNEAQ (reference sequence). The CDR3 loop is CASSPRTGLSGANVLTF. DNA of the CDR3: TGTGCCAGCAGCCCAAGGACAGGGCTCTCTGGGGCCAACGTCCTGACTTTC.

The V and J genes are TRBV2 and TRBJ2-1, with TRBD2 as a possible D gene (5 bases). CDR1 and CDR2 from the germline V gene are SNHLY and FYNNEI. V gave up 2 bases and J gave up 4 bases, with 9 bases separating them. The CDR3 extends over 14 amino acids. Here the CDR3 reads CASSETGVYNEQFF. Written as DNA, the CDR3 is TGTGCCAGCAGTGAAACCGGGGTATACAATGAGCAGTTCTTC.

CDR3 DNA sequence: TGTGCCTGGAGTTCTGGCCGGTACAGGGGCGGGGAGCTGTTTTTT. This gives the protein CAWSSGRYRGGELFF. The chain employs TRBV30 and TRBJ2-2, with 7 bases matching TRBD1. Trimming removed 2 bases from V and 7 bases from J; junction bases left unmatched: 10. Germline V gives CDR1 GTSNPN, CDR2 SVGIG (reference sequence). The CDR3 runs to 15 residues.

A few counts support this clone. The V call is TRBV6-5, the J call TRBJ1-2; possibly TRBD1 for D (6 bases). This CDR3 has 11 residues. V lost 5 bases and J lost 13, with 14 bases in between. The germline V gene has CDR1 MNHEY and CDR2 SVGAGI. CDR3 amino acids: CASSEALDSTF. For the CDR3, the DNA is TGTGCCAGCAGTGAAGCCCTGGACAGCACCTTC.

V usage is TRBV6-5 and J usage is TRBJ1-5; TRBD1 agrees at 9 bases. Trimming took 6 bases from V and 4 from J; bases not matched to a gene: 7. The CDR3 runs to 15 residues. Germline values: CDR1 MNHEY, CDR2 SVGAGI. The CDR3 region has the DNA TGTGCCAGCAGATTGGGACAGGGAATTAATCAGCCCCAGCATTTT. Translated, it gives CASRLGQGINQPQHF.

The gene calls are TRBV30 and TRBJ2-7; D remains ambiguous. Germline CDR1 GTSNPN, CDR2 SVGIG (reference sequence). The CDR3 covers 12 residues. Trimming left V 5 bases short and J 2 bases short, with 10 bases between. CDR3 sequence (DNA): TGTGCCTGGGCCCGACTGACCTACGAGCAGTACTTC. Amino acid sequence: CAWARLTYEQYF.

This clone appeared a few times. The chain carries TRBV29-1 and TRBJ1-4; D unclear. Trimming cost V 7 bases and J 7 bases, with 10 bases left between them. The CDR3 covers 11 residues. The germline CDR1 and CDR2 sequences are SQVTM and ANQGSEA. This chain's CDR3 is CSGRTGEKLFF. As DNA, the CDR3 is TGCAGCGGTCGGACGGGTGAAAAACTGTTTTTT.

This clone appeared once. The J gene is TRBJ1-2, the V gene TRBV10-3, with 8 bases matching TRBD1. Germline CDR1 reads ENHRY; CDR2 reads SYGVKD. This CDR3 has 13 residues. Germline trimming cut 6 bases from V and 3 bases from J; bases unmatched to any gene: 3. The CDR3 DNA is TGTGCCATCAGAAAGGACAGGGACTATGGCTACACCTTC. This codes for CAIRKDRDYGYTF.

As DNA, the CDR3 is TGTGCCAGCAGCTCGACAGGGGGCAATGCTAACTATGGCTACACCTTC. Translation: CASSSTGGNANYGYTF. J is TRBJ1-2 and V is TRBV7-9; 10 bases line up with TRBD1. CDR1 SEHNR and CDR2 FQNEAQ come from the germline V gene (reference sequence). The CDR3 has 16 residues. J gave up 0 bases and V 4 bases, and 5 bases lay outside the gene matches.